These T cell receptor beta chains were read from a single sample in a study of OX40 agonist ivuxolimab in advanced cancers. Sequencing used immunoSEQ multiplex PCR; TCRdb keeps in-frame clones, though not all of them. The sample records tens of thousands of clones, 85% to 90% being singletons. The sequenced sample was CD4+ or CD8+ T cells sorted from blood, obtained in a trial of the OX40 agonist ivuxolimab. These receptors were collected from an adult with an advanced solid tumor such as melanoma, head and neck, liver or kidney cancer. The CDR3 runs from the conserved cysteine through the conserved F or W. A D gene is named only where the DNA matches it firmly. Clone size, where shown, is once, few, many, or a class for clones that have expanded.

>NA|TRBV4-1|TRBJ2-4|NA
TGCGCCAGCAGCACACTAGCCAAAAACATTCAGTACTTC
CASSTLAKNIQYF
>NA|TRBV2|TRBJ2-5|TRBD2
TGTGCCAGCAGACTAGCGGGAGTCGAGACCCAGTACTTC
CASRLAGVETQYF
>NA|TRBV28|TRBJ2-1|TRBD2
TGTGCCAGCAGGGAACTAGCGGGAGAGCACAATGAGCAGTTCTTC
CASRELAGEHNEQFF
>once|TRBV5-1|TRBJ2-1|NA
TGCGCCAGCAGCTTGGCCTTTATCACCCTTAGGAGGTCTGAGCAGTTCTTC
CASSLAFITLRRSEQFF
>NA|TRBV7-2|TRBJ2-7|NA
TGTGCCAGCAGCTGGTCTTCGGGGGCCTCCTACGAGCAGTACTTC
CASSWSSGASYEQYF
>once|TRBV6-5|TRBJ1-6|TRBD1
TGTGCCAGCACTAGGGACAGGTTTAGCAATTCACCCCTCCACTTT
CASTRDRFSNSPLHF
>NA|TRBV4-2|TRBJ2-3|NA
TGTGCCAGCAGCCAAGAGAGGACGGGGCCAGATACGCAGTATTTT
CASSQERTGPDTQYF
>NA|TRBV28|TRBJ1-4|NA
TGTGCCAGCAGTCTACCCAAGTCAACTAATGAAAAACTGTTTTTT
CASSLPKSTNEKLFF
>NA|TRBV7-2|TRBJ1-3|TRBD1
TGTGCCAGCAGCCCACAGGGGGGTGATGGAAACACCATATATTTT
CASSPQGGDGNTIYF
>NA|TRBV2|TRBJ2-2|TRBD2
TGTGCCAGCAAGGGCCCAGCGGGAGCACGGAACGGGGAGCTGTTTTTT
CASKGPAGARNGELFF
>NA|TRBV7-2|TRBJ1-6|NA
TGTGCAGGTGGGCAGGGGCTTAATTCACCCCTCCACTTT
CAGGQGLNSPLHF
>NA|TRBV11-2|TRBJ2-4|TRBD2
TGTGCCAGCAGCTTAGCGTCTAGCGGGACCTCGACAGCCAAAAACATTCAGTACTTC
CASSLASSGTSTAKNIQYF
>NA|TRBV6-5|TRBJ1-2|NA
TGTGCCAGCAGTTACGGGTGGGCGCGTAACTATGGCTACACCTTC
CASSYGWARNYGYTF
>NA|TRBV6-5|TRBJ2-5|NA
TGTGCCAGCAGTAAGACCGGGACCCCAGAGACCCAGTACTTC
CASSKTGTPETQYF
>NA|TRBV5-1|TRBJ2-3|TRBD2
TGCGCCAGCAGCTTAAGCGGGATAAGCACAGATACGCAGTATTTT
CASSLSGISTDTQYF
>NA|TRBV2|TRBJ2-6|TRBD1
TGTGCCAGCAGGATCGGGACAGCTGGGGCCAACGTCCTGACTTTC
CASRIGTAGANVLTF
>few|TRBV18|TRBJ2-7|TRBD1
TGTGCCAGCTCACCACCGATCGGGACAGGAGACTCCTACGAGCAGTACTTC
CASSPPIGTGDSYEQYF